This is a list of T cell receptor beta chains from one sample in a study of cytomegalovirus exposure and HLA in healthy donors. Sequenced by immunoSEQ multiplex PCR; TCRdb stores in-frame clones only, minus some. The data contain around 140,000 clones, 75% to 90% of them seen just once; the ten biggest clones take up over 1.5%. Source material: PBMCs. The receptors were gathered from a man aged 35-49 years in good health and CMV-seronegative. Each CDR3 is given with its conserved first and last residue. Each record gives: D gene, clone size, V gene, J gene, CDR3 DNA, CDR3 protein. The D gene is left open where the match is weak. Clone size is shown for a subset of rows, as once, few, many or a class of expanded clone.

>TRBD1|-|TRBV19|TRBJ1-5
TGTGCCAGTAGCCCGTTAGGGGGCTGGGATCAGCCCCAGCATTTT
CASSPLGGWDQPQHF
>-|-|TRBV30|TRBJ2-7
TGTGCCTGGAGTCCCAGGCCCTACGAGCAGTACTTC
CAWSPRPYEQYF
>-|-|TRBV5-1|TRBJ2-1
TGCGCCAGCAGCTCCGTGGCGGTGAAGTACAATGAGCAGTTCTTC
CASSSVAVKYNEQFF
>-|-|TRBV29-1|TRBJ2-1
TGCAGCGTTGTATACAACGCCTACAATGAGCAGTTCTTC
CSVVYNAYNEQFF
>TRBD1|-|TRBV11-1|TRBJ2-3
TGTGCCAGCAGCACCCGACAGGGGGAAGCAGATACGCAGTATTTT
CASSTRQGEADTQYF
>TRBD2|once|TRBV19|TRBJ2-1
TGTGCCAGTAGTGGACTAGCGGGGGACGGTGAGCAGTTCTTC
CASSGLAGDGEQFF
>TRBD1|-|TRBV5-1|TRBJ1-2
TGCGCCAGCAGTGGACAGGGAAGTTTATTCTATGGCTACACCTTC
CASSGQGSLFYGYTF
>-|-|TRBV6-1|TRBJ1-1
TGTGCCAGCAGTGAAGGCAGGGCTGGGGGGACTGAAGCTTTCTTT
CASSEGRAGGTEAFF
>-|-|TRBV19|TRBJ2-7
TGTGCCAGTAGTACCTATGACACACCGTACGAGCAGTACTTC
CASSTYDTPYEQYF
>-|-|TRBV4-1|TRBJ1-2
TGCGCCAGCAGCCAAGAGAATGGGGCGACATGGCGAGGCTACACCTTC
CASSQENGATWRGYTF
>-|-|TRBV7-3|TRBJ2-7
TGTGCCAGCAGCTACAGGGCCCACTACGGGCAGTACTTC
CASSYRAHYGQYF
>-|-|TRBV2|TRBJ2-3
TGTGCCAGCAACAGGGTGTTCACAGATACGCAGTATTTT
CASNRVFTDTQYF
>TRBD1|few|TRBV9|TRBJ2-7
TGTGCCAGCAGCCCCGGACAGGTCCGTGCGTACGAGCAGTACTTC
CASSPGQVRAYEQYF
>-|-|TRBV2|TRBJ2-7
TGTGCCAGCAGCGCCTATTTCTACGAGCAGTACTTC
CASSAYFYEQYF
>TRBD1|-|TRBV30|TRBJ2-1
TGTGCCTGGAGTGGGACAGGGGATGAGCAGTTCTTC
CAWSGTGDEQFF
>TRBD1|-|TRBV2|TRBJ2-5
TGTGCCAGCAGTTCAGGGGGTTTCCAAGAGACCCAGTACTTC
CASSSGGFQETQYF
>-|-|TRBV5-6|TRBJ2-5
TGTGCCAGCAGCTTGGACCAGCAAGAGACCCAGTACTTC
CASSLDQQETQYF
>TRBD2|-|TRBV4-1|TRBJ2-7
TGCGCCAGCAGCCAAGGAGTCATAGCGGGAGGGCCTTACGAGCAGTACTTC
CASSQGVIAGGPYEQYF
>TRBD2|-|TRBV5-8|TRBJ2-1
TGTGCCAGCACCTTCCCCATTCTTATAGCGGGGGGGCATGAGCAGTTCTTC
CASTFPILIAGGHEQFF
>-|-|TRBV14|TRBJ2-5
TGTGCCAGCAGCCAATCCCGGGAGACCCAGTACTTC
CASSQSRETQYF
>TRBD2|few|TRBV9|TRBJ2-1
TGTGCCAGCAGCTTGAGCGGGGGCCAATCGGGGAATGAGCAGTTCTTC
CASSLSGGQSGNEQFF
>-|-|TRBV6-6|TRBJ1-1
TGTGCCAGCAGTTACTCGGACAGAAACACTGAAGCTTTCTTT
CASSYSDRNTEAFF
>-|-|TRBV7-3|TRBJ2-5
TGTGCCAGCAGCTCGATTCGACTAGTACTACAAGAGACCCAGTACTTC
CASSSIRLVLQETQYF
>TRBD2|-|TRBV27|TRBJ2-1
TGTGCCAGCAGTTTAGCGGTGGGGGAGGGCCTGTATGAGCAGTTCTTC
CASSLAVGEGLYEQFF
>-|-|TRBV29-1|TRBJ1-1
TGCAGCGTTAACAGGGACACTGAAGCTTTCTTT
CSVNRDTEAFF
>-|-|TRBV5-6|TRBJ1-2
TGTGCCAGCAGGGGAGGGGATTATGGCTACACCTTC
CASRGGDYGYTF
>-|-|TRBV1|TRBJ1-5
TGCACCAGCAGCCAGTCAAGGAGAGGGATCGTCCAGCCCCAGCATTTT
CTSSQSRRGIVQPQHF
>-|-|TRBV7-7|TRBJ2-2
TGTGCTAGCAGCTTTACCCTGGCGGAAAACACCGGGGAGCTGTTTTTT
CASSFTLAENTGELFF
>-|-|TRBV28|TRBJ2-7
TGTGCCAGCAGTCCCCAGGGGCCTAAGGACTACGAGCAGTACTTC
CASSPQGPKDYEQYF
>TRBD2|-|TRBV5-1|TRBJ2-2
TGCGCCAGCAGCTTTCTAGCGGGAGGGCCCCCCGGGGAGCTGTTTTTT
CASSFLAGGPPGELFF
>TRBD2|-|TRBV11-2|TRBJ2-1
TGTGCCAGCAGCTCCCCGGGACTAGCGGTCCGTGAGCAGTTCTTC
CASSSPGLAVREQFF
>-|-|TRBV6-5|TRBJ2-6
TGTGCCAGCAGAGACATTTCTGGGGCCAACGTCCTGACTTTC
CASRDISGANVLTF
>TRBD1|-|TRBV5-5|TRBJ2-7
TGTGCCAGCAGCTTGGGGACAGGGGCTCTGAGGGGCTCCTACGAGCAGTACTTC
CASSLGTGALRGSYEQYF
>-|-|TRBV4-1|TRBJ2-1
TGCGCCAGCAGCCAAGTTATGGTTAGCTCCTACAATGAGCAGTTCTTC
CASSQVMVSSYNEQFF
>TRBD1|-|TRBV7-3|TRBJ2-3
TGTGCCAGCAGCCCCACAGGGGCCCGCACAGATACGCAGTATTTT
CASSPTGARTDTQYF
>TRBD1|-|TRBV18|TRBJ1-1
TGTGCCAGCTCAAAAGAGACAGGGCGGCGGAACACTGAAGCTTTCTTT
CASSKETGRRNTEAFF
>TRBD1|-|TRBV18|TRBJ1-3
TGTGCCAGCTCACTACAGGGGGCCGGAAACACCATATATTTT
CASSLQGAGNTIYF
>TRBD1|-|TRBV9|TRBJ1-1
TGTGCCAGCAGCCTAGGGGACAGGGGCACTGAAGCTTTCTTT
CASSLGDRGTEAFF
>-|-|TRBV20-1|TRBJ1-2
TGCAGTGCTCCCGGGTATAATGGCTACACCTTC
CSAPGYNGYTF
>-|-|TRBV5-1|TRBJ2-2
TGCGCCAGCAGCCCAGGACTTGACACCGGGGAGCTGTTTTTT
CASSPGLDTGELFF
>-|-|TRBV5-1|TRBJ1-4
TGCGCCAGCAGCCCGGGACTGACCCATGAAAAACTGTTTTTT
CASSPGLTHEKLFF
>TRBD2|-|TRBV29-1|TRBJ2-2
TGCAGCGTTGAACTAGCGGGGGTTACTTTCACCGGGGAGCTGTTTTTT
CSVELAGVTFTGELFF
>-|-|TRBV29-1|TRBJ2-3
TGCAGCGTTGAAGTAAGCGGGGATACGCAGTATTTT
CSVEVSGDTQYF
>TRBD2|-|TRBV4-1|TRBJ2-3
TGCGCCAGCAGCCTGACTAGCGCGAAAGATACGCAGTATTTT
CASSLTSAKDTQYF
>TRBD1|-|TRBV5-8|TRBJ2-7
TGTGCCAGCAGCGGCGGACAGGGGCGATCCCCCTACGAGCAGTACTTC
CASSGGQGRSPYEQYF
>TRBD1|-|TRBV5-1|TRBJ2-7
TGCGCCAGCAGCTTGACGGACAGGGCCTACTCCTACGAGCAGTACTTC
CASSLTDRAYSYEQYF
>TRBD1|-|TRBV19|TRBJ1-5
TGTGCCAGTAGTATTTGGACAGGGGAACAGCCCCAGCATTTT
CASSIWTGEQPQHF
>TRBD2|-|TRBV27|TRBJ2-3
TGTGCCAGCAGTTTAGGAGCGGGGGTGGTAGATACGCAGTATTTT
CASSLGAGVVDTQYF
>TRBD2|few|TRBV2|TRBJ2-3
TGTGCCAGCCAATTAGCCCTAGCGGGGGGAACAGATACGCAGTATTTT
CASQLALAGGTDTQYF
>TRBD1|few|TRBV5-4|TRBJ1-1
TGTGCCAGCAGCGGGACAGGGGGCTGGGTGAACACTGAAGCTTTCTTT
CASSGTGGWVNTEAFF
>TRBD1|-|TRBV11-3|TRBJ2-3
TGTGCCAGCAGCCTTTCGGACAGGGGGAACACAGATACGCAGTATTTT
CASSLSDRGNTDTQYF
>-|-|TRBV9|TRBJ2-5
TGTGCCAGCAGCTCCGAGGGGGGGGGATACGGGACCCAGTACTTC
CASSSEGGGYGTQYF
>-|-|TRBV5-1|TRBJ2-3
TGCGCCAGCAGCCCTGAGGGGGTCCGTACAGATACGCAGTATTTT
CASSPEGVRTDTQYF
>TRBD1|-|TRBV7-9|TRBJ1-2
TGTGCCAGCAGCTCCGGGACAGGGGACTATGGCTACACCTTC
CASSSGTGDYGYTF
>TRBD2|-|TRBV7-2|TRBJ2-3
TGTGCCAGCAGCTTAGGGCTAGCGGGGGGTGTAGATACGCAGTATTTT
CASSLGLAGGVDTQYF
>TRBD1|-|TRBV5-4|TRBJ2-7
TGTGCCAGCAGCGAAGGACAGGGGTTCGACGAGCAGTACTTC
CASSEGQGFDEQYF
>TRBD2|once|TRBV4-3|TRBJ2-1
TGCGCCAGCAGCCAAGTGGGGGTGCGGGGGGGTTTCAATGAGCAGTTCTTC
CASSQVGVRGGFNEQFF
>TRBD2|few|TRBV4-3|TRBJ2-1
TGCGCCAGCAGTCGCACCTCTGCTAGCGGGATCGATGAGCAGTTCTTC
CASSRTSASGIDEQFF